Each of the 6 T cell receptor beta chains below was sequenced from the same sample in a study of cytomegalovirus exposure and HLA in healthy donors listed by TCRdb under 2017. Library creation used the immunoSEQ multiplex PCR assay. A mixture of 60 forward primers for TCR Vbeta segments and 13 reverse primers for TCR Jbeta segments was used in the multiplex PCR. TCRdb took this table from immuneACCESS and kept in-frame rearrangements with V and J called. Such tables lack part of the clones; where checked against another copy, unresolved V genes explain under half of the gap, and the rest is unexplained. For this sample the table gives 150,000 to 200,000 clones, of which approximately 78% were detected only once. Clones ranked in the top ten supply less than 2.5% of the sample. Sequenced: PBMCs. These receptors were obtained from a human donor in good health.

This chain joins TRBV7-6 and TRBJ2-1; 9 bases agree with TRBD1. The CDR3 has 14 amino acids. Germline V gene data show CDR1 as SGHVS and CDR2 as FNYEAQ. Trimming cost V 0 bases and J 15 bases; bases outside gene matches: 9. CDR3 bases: TGTGCCAGCAGCTTAGCTGACAGGGGGTCTTTGCTGTTCTTC. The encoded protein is CASSLADRGSLLFF.

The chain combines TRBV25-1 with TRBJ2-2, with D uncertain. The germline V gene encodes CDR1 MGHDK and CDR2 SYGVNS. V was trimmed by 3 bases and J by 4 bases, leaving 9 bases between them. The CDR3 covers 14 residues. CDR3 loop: CASSDITSTGELFF. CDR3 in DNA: TGTGCCAGCAGTGATATTACAAGCACCGGGGAGCTGTTTTTT.

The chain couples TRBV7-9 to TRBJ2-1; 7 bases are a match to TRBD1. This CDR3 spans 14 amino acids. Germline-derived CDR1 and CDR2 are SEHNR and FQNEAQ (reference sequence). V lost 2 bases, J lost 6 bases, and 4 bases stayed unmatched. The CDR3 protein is CASSLTGVGNEQFF. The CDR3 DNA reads TGTGCCAGCAGCTTAACAGGGGTGGGCAATGAGCAGTTCTTC.

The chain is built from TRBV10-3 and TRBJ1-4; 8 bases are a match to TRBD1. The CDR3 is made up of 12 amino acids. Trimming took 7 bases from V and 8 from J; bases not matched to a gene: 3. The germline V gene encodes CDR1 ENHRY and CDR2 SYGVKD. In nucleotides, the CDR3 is TGTGCCATCAAGGGGACAGGAGAAAAACTGTTTTTT. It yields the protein CAIKGTGEKLFF.

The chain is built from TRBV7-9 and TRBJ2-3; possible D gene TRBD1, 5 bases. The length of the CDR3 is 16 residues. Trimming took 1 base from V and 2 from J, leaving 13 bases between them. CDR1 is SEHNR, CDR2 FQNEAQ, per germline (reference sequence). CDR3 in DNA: TGTGCCAGCAGCTTAGTGGGGCAGGGCCTCACAGATACGCAGTATTTT. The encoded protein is CASSLVGQGLTDTQYF.

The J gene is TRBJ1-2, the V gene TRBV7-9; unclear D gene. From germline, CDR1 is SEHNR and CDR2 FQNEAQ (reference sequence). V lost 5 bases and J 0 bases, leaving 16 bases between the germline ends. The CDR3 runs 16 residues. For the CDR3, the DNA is TGTGCCAGCAGCCCGGGAGGGCAGTTAGCTAACTATGGCTACACCTTC. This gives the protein CASSPGGQLANYGYTF.